This T cell receptor (beta chain) was identified during a study of T cells after yellow fever vaccination (dated by TCRdb to about 2019). Context from the whole study: The SMART-Seq v4 Ultra Low Input RNA kit was used to prepare libraries from fractions with low cell numbers. To follow T-cell clones before and after primary and booster YFV17D yellow fever vaccination, bulk TCR alpha and beta repertoires were sequenced over time. The cohort comprised two healthy male donors, one aged 18 to 30 and one aged 30 to 40 years. Blood was drawn at multiple timepoints before and after primary and secondary immunization, with bulk PBMC replicates and cell subsets isolated.

Sequencing was carried out with an Illumina NovaSeq 6000. Synthesis of TCR cDNA relied on 5'RACE template switching, a step that introduced a universal primer site along with unique molecular identifiers. cDNA synthesis was primed from both the TCR alpha and TCR beta constant segments. Library amplification used two PCR steps, and the second PCR step added sample barcodes and sequencing adapters. Sequencing of libraries was performed on Illumina HiSeq 2500 (2x100 bp) or NovaSeq (2x150 bp). In the paper's pipeline: Demultiplexing of reads and collapsing into UMI consensus sequences were performed with MIGEC, and V(D)J alignment was carried out with MiXCR. Vaccine-responding clonotypes were identified with edgeR using replicate PBMC samples, with FDR below 0.01 and a log2 fold change above 5 up to day 15 being required. Each bulk clonotype received a CD4 or CD8 identity based on whether the sequenced CD4 or CD8 repertoire contained that clonotype at higher abundance. The public reads were quality trimmed at Q25 with fastp and then assembled into clones with MiXCR by TCRdb, keeping productive beta chains. Rows merge per CDR3 protein into single entries with the most common DNA and genes. For this entry, the V and J calls and clone size follow TCRdb and not the study's own pipeline. The sample yields some 420,000 distinct CDR3 sequences; about 17% were counted once. The top ten constitute roughly a sixth of the sample.

This clonotype has more than one count but fewer than ten. The clone's antigen remains unknown. Per-nucleotide qualities are absent, and no much larger clonotype sits a single base away. From the cysteine up to the phenylalanine, the CDR3 has a length of 17 residues. Here the CDR3 DNA is all that survives: 51 bases in frame from base 1. Clipping removes 5 bases from V and 4 bases from J, with 16 as the unmatched junction base count. CDR1 and CDR2 were assigned from the germline V gene as SGHAT and FQNNGV. The paper's findings and limits, for the study overall: The secondary T-cell response was weaker than the primary response but faster, peaking on day 5 instead of day 15. Computational filtering was needed because FACS-sorted repertoires could contain abundant contaminating clonotypes from the bulk population. Most clones expanded after primary vaccination were re-detected after the booster (approximately 95% of CD4 and around 88% of CD8), suggesting broad memory maintenance. Because only a couple of donors were included in the study, the extent to which the findings can be generalized is limited. A small fraction of clonotypes appeared in both the CD4 and CD8 compartments, likely as a result of convergent recombination.

This specimen's treatment or condition label, interpreted: live attenuated yellow fever vaccine strain. Two biological replicates of bulk PBMCs were collected at each blood-draw timepoint. PBMCs were isolated from peripheral blood using a standard Ficoll-Paque protocol. RNA was extracted with TriZol from bulk PBMCs, CD4 and CD8 fractions, and dextramer-positive and dextramer-negative fractions. The chain is encoded by TRBV11-2 joined to TRBJ1-2; a stretch of 7 junction bases matches TRBD1. Material: PBMCs, obtained before the yellow fever booster vaccination. This clonotype was sampled from a man younger than 35 who received the YFV17D yellow fever vaccine. The CDR3 corresponds to CASSVDGQETRGYGYTF. Read as DNA, the sequence is TGTGCCAGCAGCGTCGACGGACAGGAAACGCGGGGCTATGGCTACACCTTC.